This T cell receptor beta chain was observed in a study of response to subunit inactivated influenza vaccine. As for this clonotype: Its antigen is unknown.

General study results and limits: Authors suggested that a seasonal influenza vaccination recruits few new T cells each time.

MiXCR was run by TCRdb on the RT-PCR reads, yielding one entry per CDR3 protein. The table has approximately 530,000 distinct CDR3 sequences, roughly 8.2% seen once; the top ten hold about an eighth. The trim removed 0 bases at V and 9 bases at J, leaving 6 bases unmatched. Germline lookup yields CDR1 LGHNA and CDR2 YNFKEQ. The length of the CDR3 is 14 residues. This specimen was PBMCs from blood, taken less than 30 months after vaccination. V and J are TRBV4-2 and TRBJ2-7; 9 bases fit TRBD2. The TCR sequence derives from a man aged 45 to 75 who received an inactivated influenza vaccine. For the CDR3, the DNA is TGTGCCAGCAGCCAAGAAGGCAGCGGGAGGCGGCAGTACTTC. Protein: CASSQEGSGRRQYF.